Listed below are T cell receptor beta chains from one sample, sequenced in a study of cytomegalovirus exposure and HLA in healthy donors. The repertoire was sequenced with immunoSEQ multiplex PCR; TCRdb's copy has only in-frame clones and lacks some. This sample has 140,000 to 150,000 clones, with 80% to 95% found just once. Sequenced material: PBMCs. These receptors all stem from a man between 18 and 29 years old in good health and CMV-seronegative. The CDR3 runs from the conserved cysteine through the conserved F or W. D genes are given only for firm matches. Clone sizes are given selectively: once, few, many, or a class where the clone is expanded.

TRBJ2-5 | TRBV20-1 | - | - | CSARVRETQYF
TRBJ1-5 | TRBV19 | - | - | CASSIQAGVQPQHF
TRBJ1-1 | TRBV7-9 | - | once | CASSLAEGQSTEAFF
TRBJ1-2 | TRBV18 | TRBD1 | - | CASSPRQGYDYGYTF
TRBJ2-5 | TRBV11-3 | TRBD2 | - | CASSLVVLAGGETQYF
TRBJ2-1 | TRBV9 | - | once | CASSYQGGPYNEQFF
TRBJ2-7 | TRBV2 | TRBD1 | - | CASSGTGQQRYEQCF
TRBJ2-5 | TRBV7-2 | - | - | CASSFLPVVGGDKTQYF
TRBJ2-7 | TRBV10-2 | TRBD1 | - | CASSRQGAGHEQYF
TRBJ2-3 | TRBV7-9 | TRBD2 | - | CASSFPVSGDTDTQYF
TRBJ2-1 | TRBV14 | TRBD2 | - | CASSHLKLAGGSEQFF
TRBJ2-1 | TRBV5-6 | - | - | CASSLGSSYNEQFF
TRBJ2-5 | TRBV2 | - | - | CASGDIKGESGQETQYF
TRBJ2-1 | TRBV2 | TRBD2 | - | CASRGLAAYNEQFF
TRBJ1-2 | TRBV18 | TRBD1 | - | CASSPRGTGANYGYTF
TRBJ2-1 | TRBV4-3 | TRBD2 | once | CASSQDGTSGLNEQFF
TRBJ2-4 | TRBV4-3 | - | - | CASSQDSPGAKNIQYF
TRBJ2-1 | TRBV9 | TRBD2 | - | CASSVLAGVYNEQFF
TRBJ1-5 | TRBV5-8 | TRBD1 | once | CASSRDRVEQPQHF
TRBJ2-2 | TRBV23-1 | TRBD1 | - | CASSQPFYGTENTGELFF
TRBJ1-1 | TRBV5-8 | - | - | CASSLASRGGTEAFF
TRBJ2-1 | TRBV5-1 | TRBD1 | - | CASSPGQGPYNEQFF
TRBJ1-4 | TRBV2 | TRBD1 | once | CAGGQGEEKLFF
TRBJ2-5 | TRBV29-1 | TRBD1 | - | CSVAETGLFGVQETQYF
TRBJ2-7 | TRBV5-1 | - | - | CASSLDQGSEQYF
TRBJ2-1 | TRBV5-1 | - | - | CASREDSWIADEQFF
TRBJ1-1 | TRBV6-5 | - | - | CASTIQGGTEAFF
TRBJ2-1 | TRBV7-9 | - | - | CASSLIAGQFF
TRBJ2-5 | TRBV10-3 | - | - | CAIREGADETQYF
TRBJ1-2 | TRBV2 | TRBD1 | - | CASSPLTGGSGYTF
TRBJ2-2 | TRBV27 | TRBD2 | - | CASSLGVRGGNTGELFF
TRBJ1-2 | TRBV7-2 | TRBD1 | - | CATWRGQGNDGYTF
TRBJ1-1 | TRBV7-9 | - | - | CASSLREAEAFF
TRBJ1-2 | TRBV6-5 | - | - | CASSYSTGIGGYTF
TRBJ1-5 | TRBV30 | - | - | CAWSVDVTVPQHF
TRBJ1-3 | TRBV4-2 | TRBD1 | - | CASSQGPDRGISGNTIYF
TRBJ2-1 | TRBV5-1 | - | - | CASSLEISGQTYNEQFF
TRBJ1-2 | TRBV19 | - | few | CASSTRQAGYTF
TRBJ2-1 | TRBV6-5 | TRBD2 | - | CASRASGGLYNEQFF
TRBJ1-1 | TRBV4-2 | - | - | CASSSLQGDTEAFF
TRBJ2-5 | TRBV9 | TRBD2 | - | CASNDGRLAEQETQYF
TRBJ2-3 | TRBV28 | TRBD2 | - | CASSLGLAGGFTDTQYF
TRBJ2-1 | TRBV27 | TRBD2 | - | CASKGTSGSSYNEQFF
TRBJ2-2 | TRBV4-3 | - | once | CASSQDLGGDTGELFF
TRBJ1-4 | TRBV6-1 | - | - | CASSSYRAANEKLFF
TRBJ2-1 | TRBV7-9 | - | - | CASSFGNNEQFF
TRBJ2-3 | TRBV6-1 | TRBD2 | - | CASSEGASGWADTQYF
TRBJ1-5 | TRBV5-1 | - | - | CASSLVPENQPQHF
TRBJ2-1 | TRBV5-1 | - | - | CASSLEGAGNEQFF
TRBJ2-1 | TRBV25-1 | - | - | CASSDEAGLRQFF
TRBJ2-1 | TRBV4-3 | - | few | CASSQEGQSGISYNEQFF
TRBJ1-3 | TRBV4-1 | TRBD1 | - | CASSRDRGRDTIYF
TRBJ2-7 | TRBV11-2 | - | - | CASSLAGGDSSYEQYF
TRBJ2-3 | TRBV21-1 | - | - | CASSKGESDTQYF